This is a list of T cell receptor beta chains from one sample in a study of CD8+ T cells in alopecia areata. The table came from immunoSEQ multiplex PCR; TCRdb's copy has only in-frame clones and leaves some out. The repertoire holds approximately 200,000 clones, with roughly three fifths as singletons. The material was CD4+ T cells sorted from blood, obtained at week 4, from a patient treated with tofacitinib. The source of these receptors is a human donor with alopecia areata. Each CDR3 is given with its conserved first and last residue. Fields, in order: clone size, D gene, V gene, J gene, CDR3 DNA, CDR3 protein. A D gene is named only where the DNA matches it firmly. The size of a clone is reported for some rows only, either as once, few or many, or as a class for expanded clones.

-	-	TRBV7-9	TRBJ2-6	TGTGCCAGCAGCAAGAACGCCGGGGCCAACGTCCTGACTTTC	CASSKNAGANVLTF
-	-	TRBV29-1	TRBJ1-2	TGCAGCGTTGGGTCGACGGTCGACTATGGCTACACCTTC	CSVGSTVDYGYTF
-	-	TRBV5-1	TRBJ2-3	TGCGCCAGCAGCGCGGGCGGACCAACACGTACAGATACGCAGTATTTT	CASSAGGPTRTDTQYF
few	TRBD1	TRBV30	TRBJ2-5	TGTGCCTGGAGTGCCTCGCGGACAGGCCGACAAGAGACCCAGTACTTC	CAWSASRTGRQETQYF
-	TRBD1	TRBV30	TRBJ2-6	TGTGCCTGGAGTGTACAGGGGGCAGGGGCCAACGTCCTGACTTTC	CAWSVQGAGANVLTF
-	-	TRBV23-1	TRBJ2-1	TGCGCCAGCCAGTCAATAGGGAAGAATGAGCAGTTCTTC	CASQSIGKNEQFF
-	TRBD2	TRBV5-4	TRBJ2-5	TGTGCCAGCAGCATCCCTGGGGCGGGGGGAACCTACCAAGAGACCCAGTACTTC	CASSIPGAGGTYQETQYF
once	TRBD1	TRBV30	TRBJ1-5	TGTGCCTGGAGTGTACGACAGGGCCGTTTTGGGGAGCAGCCCCAGCATTTT	CAWSVRQGRFGEQPQHF
-	-	TRBV4-1	TRBJ2-3	TGCGCCAGCAGCTCATCGGGACACCTCACAGATACGCAGTATTTT	CASSSSGHLTDTQYF
-	-	TRBV29-1	TRBJ1-2	TGCAGCGTTGAAGGAGAGAGGGAGGGCGACTATGGCTACACCTTC	CSVEGEREGDYGYTF
few	-	TRBV10-3	TRBJ1-1	TGTGCCATCAGTGGACAGGCGAACACTGAAGCTTTCTTT	CAISGQANTEAFF
few	-	TRBV10-3	TRBJ2-5	TGTGCCACCAAAAACGCCCGAGAGACCCAGTACTTC	CATKNARETQYF
-	-	TRBV30	TRBJ1-5	TGTGCCTGGAGTGTCGGCCAGGATGATCAGCCCCAGCATTTT	CAWSVGQDDQPQHF
-	-	TRBV2	TRBJ1-1	TGTGCCAGCAGGAACAGGGTATTGAACACTGAAGCTTTCTTT	CASRNRVLNTEAFF
-	TRBD1	TRBV4-2	TRBJ2-5	TGTGCCAGCAGCCAAGCTCTCGGGGGACAGGGGGCTCGGGAGACCCAGTACTTC	CASSQALGGQGARETQYF
-	TRBD1	TRBV4-2	TRBJ2-7	TGTGCCAGCAGCCAATCAGGACAGGGGAGCTCCTACGAGCAGTACTTC	CASSQSGQGSSYEQYF
-	-	TRBV30	TRBJ2-3	TGTGCCTGGAGTGTAGTACAGGGCACAGATACGCAGTATTTT	CAWSVVQGTDTQYF
-	TRBD1	TRBV6-6	TRBJ1-1	TGTGCCAGCAGTTACGGGGGGACAGTCACCAACACTGAAGCTTTCTTT	CASSYGGTVTNTEAFF
-	TRBD1	TRBV30	TRBJ1-2	TGTGCCTGGAGCCCGACAGGGCTTAAGGGCTACACCTTC	CAWSPTGLKGYTF
-	-	TRBV2	TRBJ1-2	TGTGCCAGCAGTTGGGCGTGGGGCTACACCTTC	CASSWAWGYTF
-	-	TRBV6-6	TRBJ2-3	TGTGCCAGCAGCCGTTCAACAGATACGCAGTATTTT	CASSRSTDTQYF
-	-	TRBV2	TRBJ1-5	TGTGCCAGCAGTAATTATGGACAGCCGAGTAAGGGGATCAATCAGCCCCAGCATTTT	CASSNYGQPSKGINQPQHF
-	-	TRBV6-5	TRBJ1-2	TGTGCCAGCAGTCTTGGACTGAAAAACTATGGCTACACCTTC	CASSLGLKNYGYTF
-	TRBD2	TRBV6-6	TRBJ2-1	TGTGCCAGCAGTGAGAGCGGGGGCGTCGGTGAGCAGTTCTTC	CASSESGGVGEQFF
-	-	TRBV6-6	TRBJ2-6	TGTGCCAGCAGCTTGTCCTCTGGGGCCAACGTCCTGACTTTC	CASSLSSGANVLTF
-	-	TRBV5-1	TRBJ1-1	TGCGCCAGCAGCTCCGAGGGGAACACTGAAGCTTTCTTT	CASSSEGNTEAFF
-	-	TRBV4-3	TRBJ1-5	TGCGCCAGCAGCCAGGGAACACAGGGCCTACCCCAGCATTTT	CASSQGTQGLPQHF
few	-	TRBV7-2	TRBJ2-3	TGTGCCAGCCGCGACAGTCGCACAGATACGCAGTATTTT	CASRDSRTDTQYF
-	-	TRBV6-1	TRBJ2-3	TGTGCCAGTCTAGATACGCAGTATTTT	CASLDTQYF
-	-	TRBV20-1	TRBJ1-2	TGCAGTGCTGCAAGGGCGCACACCTTC	CSAARAHTF
-	-	TRBV15	TRBJ1-3	TGTGCCACCAGCAGATTGTACTCTGGAAACACCATATATTTT	CATSRLYSGNTIYF
-	-	TRBV5-4	TRBJ2-5	TGTGCCAGCAGCTTGATGCTAGACCAAGAGACCCAGTACTTC	CASSLMLDQETQYF
-	-	TRBV5-4	TRBJ1-3	TGTGCCAGCAGCCCTCGTTGGGGAGACGGAAACACCATATATTTT	CASSPRWGDGNTIYF